The 18 T cell receptor beta chains below were found in one sample sequenced in a study of blood T cell repertoires in COVID-19. Clones were read by immunoSEQ multiplex PCR, and TCRdb kept only the in-frame ones, dropping some. The sample consists of 300,000 to 400,000 clones, more than 90% of them appearing once. What was sequenced was PBMCs or T cells enriched from blood (not recorded which). The receptors originated from a woman aged 25 to 39 who had been exposed to COVID-19.

This clone was picked up a small number of times. The V and J genes are TRBV5-1 and TRBJ1-2, with 7 bases that match TRBD1. The CDR3 length is 14 residues. Losses at the gene ends were 4 bases for V and 4 bases for J; bases not matched to a gene: 7. Per the germline V gene, CDR1 is SGHRS and CDR2 is YFSETQ. The CDR3 DNA is TGCGCCAGCAGCCCCGGGACAGTCTTCTATGGCTACACCTTC. It is translated as CASSPGTVFYGYTF.

The V call is TRBV3-1 (or the pseudogene TRBV3-2), the J call TRBJ1-2; a weak D match, TRBD1 (5 bases). Germline CDR1 is LGHDT and CDR2 is YNNKEL (reference sequence). V was clipped by 3 bases and J by 4 bases, with 15 bases between them. The CDR3 has 15 residues. Here the CDR3 DNA reads TGTGCCAGCAGCCAGGACACCTTCCTCCTCTATGGCTACACCTTC. This codes for CASSQDTFLLYGYTF.

V is TRBV19 and J is TRBJ1-1; TRBD1 agrees at 7 bases. From germline, CDR1 is LNHDA and CDR2 SQIVND (reference sequence). The CDR3 has 16 amino acids. V lost 7 bases and J lost 1; bases outside the gene matches: 12. The CDR3 DNA sequence: TGTGCCAGTACCGCCCTTCCGGGACAGCGGAACACTGAAGCTTTCTTT. Residues: CASTALPGQRNTEAFF.

Here the CDR3 DNA reads TGTGCCTGGACCGACTTTAGCGGGGCGAGCTCCTACAATGAGCAGTTCTTC. This translates into CAWTDFSGASSYNEQFF. The genes are TRBV30 and TRBJ2-1; TRBD2 agrees at 8 bases. Germline V lookup: CDR1 GTSNPN, CDR2 SVGIG (reference sequence). This CDR3 has 17 amino acids. J lost 0 bases, V lost 4 bases, and 11 bases had no gene match.

This rearrangement joins TRBV7-9 to TRBJ1-5, with D possibly TRBD1 on 5 matching bases. With 5 bases removed from V and 0 bases from J, the gap between germline ends came to 17 bases. This CDR3 has 17 residues. Looked up from germline, CDR1 is SEHNR and CDR2 is FQNEAQ (reference sequence). CDR3 loop: CASSGGRGGYSNQPQHF. The CDR3 nucleotides read TGTGCCAGCAGCGGGGGTAGGGGAGGATATAGCAATCAGCCCCAGCATTTT. The variable domain in full, with the rest retrieved from reference TRBV7-9 and TRBJ1-5, is DTGVSQNPRHKITKRGQNVTFRCDPISEHNRLYWYRQTLGQGPEFLTYFQNEAQLEKSRLLSDRFSAERPKGSFSTLEIQRTEQGDSAMYLCASSGGRGGYSNQPQHFGDGTRLSIL.

This sequence joins TRBV5-1 and TRBJ1-2, with TRBD1 as a possible D gene (5 bases). Trimming stripped 7 bases from V and 8 bases from J, with 12 bases between. Looked up from germline, CDR1 is SGHRS and CDR2 is YFSETQ. The CDR3 loop spans 11 amino acids. The CDR3 region is CASDGGSGYTF. The DNA of the CDR3 is TGCGCCAGCGACGGGGGTTCGGGCTACACCTTC.

The gene calls are TRBV7-2 and TRBJ1-4, with D unclear. The CDR3 extends over 15 amino acids. Germline lookup yields CDR1 SGHTA and CDR2 FQGNSA. Trimming took off 5 bases at V and 2 bases at J, with 12 bases between the two ends. CDR3 loop: CASSPKAGTNEKLFF. CDR3 DNA sequence: TGTGCCAGCAGCCCGAAAGCCGGGACTAATGAAAAACTGTTTTTT.

The V gene is TRBV7-6, the J gene TRBJ2-3, with 7 nucleotides matching TRBD2. CDR1 and CDR2 from the germline V gene are SGHVS and FNYEAQ. The CDR3 spans 15 residues. V was clipped by 4 bases and J by 0 bases; unmatched bases: 4. Here the CDR3 reads CASSYSGPSTDTQYF. Written as DNA, the CDR3 is TGTGCCAGCAGCTATAGCGGGCCTAGCACAGATACGCAGTATTTT. The full variable domain, completed using reference TRBV7-6 and TRBJ2-3, is GAGVSQSPRYKVTKRGQDVALRCDPISGHVSLYWYRQALGQGPEFLTYFNYEAQQDKSGLPNDRFSAERPEGSISTLTIQRTEQRDSAMYRCASSYSGPSTDTQYFGPGTRLTVL.

This clone was detected once. The genes are TRBV6-1 and TRBJ2-7; 10 bases are a match to TRBD1. CDR3 length: 13 residues. Looked up from germline, CDR1 is MNHNS and CDR2 is SASEGT. With 5 bases clipped from V and 9 bases from J, the junction kept 7 bases outside the gene matches. This CDR3 reads CASSPTGGRGQYF. The DNA for the CDR3 is TGTGCCAGCAGTCCGACAGGGGGCCGGGGGCAGTACTTC.

The V and J genes are TRBV4-1 and TRBJ1-6, with a possible D match to TRBD1 (6 bases). The V gene lost 0 bases and the J gene lost 9 bases, with 12 bases spanning the gap. The CDR3 covers 15 residues. Germline V gives CDR1 MGHRA, CDR2 YSYEKL. The CDR3 sequence: CASSQDRGFFSPLHF. DNA for the CDR3: TGCGCCAGCAGCCAAGACAGGGGTTTTTTTTCACCCCTCCACTTT.

The chain carries TRBV6-1 and TRBJ2-5, with 10 bases identical to TRBD1. The length of the CDR3 is 18 residues. Per germline, CDR1 MNHNS and CDR2 SASEGT. V gave up 2 bases and J gave up 5 bases; unmatched junction bases: 14. The CDR3, as DNA: TGTGCCAGCAGTGAATGGGCGTACGGGACAGGGGTTCTGGAGACCCAGTACTTC. Amino acids: CASSEWAYGTGVLETQYF.

The chain links TRBV19 to TRBJ1-3; D may be TRBD1 (5 bases). Germline values: CDR1 LNHDA, CDR2 SQIVND (reference sequence). This CDR3 region has 13 residues. The V end was cut by 1 base, the J end by 4 bases, with 5 bases between. The CDR3 region has the DNA TGTGCCAGTAGTATAGGGACAGGAAACACCATATATTTT. Translation gives CASSIGTGNTIYF.

The V gene is TRBV18, the J gene TRBJ2-6; D might be TRBD1 (6 bases). Trimming took 5 bases from V and 2 from J, leaving 10 bases between them. Per the germline V gene, CDR1 is KGHSH and CDR2 is LQKENI. The CDR3 runs to 15 residues. CDR3 coding DNA: TGTGCCAGCTCAGGGGGACAAGCTGGGGCCAACGTCCTGACTTTC. This sequence encodes CASSGGQAGANVLTF.

The gene calls are TRBV10-3 and TRBJ1-2, with D possibly TRBD1 on 5 matching bases. Germline V gene data show CDR1 as ENHRY and CDR2 as SYGVKD. V gave up 0 bases and J gave up 6 bases, with 20 bases separating them. This CDR3 contains 17 residues. The CDR3 DNA reads TGTGCCATCAGTGAGTCCTCCGTGGCAGGGATGGGCAATGGCTACACCTTC. Its translation is CAISESSVAGMGNGYTF.

The chain couples TRBV5-5 to TRBJ2-2, with 9 bases aligning to TRBD1. The length of the CDR3 is 18 residues. CDR1 is SGHKS and CDR2 is YYEKEE in the germline V gene (reference sequence). The V gene end was trimmed by 4 bases and the J gene end by 6 bases; junction bases not matched to a gene: 16. The CDR3 spells CASSRGEVRQGGAGELFF. CDR3 nucleotide sequence: TGTGCCAGCAGCCGAGGGGAGGTCCGACAGGGGGGCGCCGGGGAGCTGTTTTTT.

This chain connects TRBV7-9 to TRBJ1-2; 7 bases are shared with TRBD1. V was clipped by 3 bases and J by 4 bases; unmatched bases: 8. Germline V gives CDR1 SEHNR, CDR2 FQNEAQ (reference sequence). The CDR3 has 15 amino acids. CDR3 loop: CASSLDRPLIYGYTF. CDR3 in DNA: TGTGCCAGCAGCTTGGACAGGCCCCTAATCTATGGCTACACCTTC.

DNA of the CDR3: TGTGCCAGCAGCTACTTCACCGGGGAGCTGTTTTTT. Translation: CASSYFTGELFF. This sequence joins TRBV7-6 and TRBJ2-2, with unresolved D. Germline CDR1 reads SGHVS; CDR2 reads FNYEAQ. The CDR3 covers 12 residues. Trimming pared 4 bases from V and 4 bases from J, leaving 4 bases between. Drawing the rest from reference TRBV7-6 and TRBJ2-2, the complete variable domain is GAGVSQSPRYKVTKRGQDVALRCDPISGHVSLYWYRQALGQGPEFLTYFNYEAQQDKSGLPNDRFSAERPEGSISTLTIQRTEQRDSAMYRCASSYFTGELFFGEGSRLTVL.

The J gene is TRBJ2-2, the V gene TRBV6-5, with D perhaps matching TRBD1 (5 bases). The germline V gene has CDR1 MNHEY and CDR2 SVGAGI. With 4 bases removed from V and 1 base from J, the gap between germline ends came to 7 bases. This CDR3 spans 14 amino acids. CDR3: CASSLGQNTGELFF. The CDR3 region has the DNA TGTGCCAGCAGTTTAGGACAGAACACCGGGGAGCTGTTTTTT.